This TCR beta chain was sequenced in a study of blood T cells in healthy people across ages. A second about 7 to 12 cycle PCR used barcoded and J-beta primers. TCRdb processed the 5' RACE reads anew with MiXCR; each CDR3 protein has one entry. The sample holds 890,000 or so distinct CDR3 sequences, approximately 59% seen once. CDR3 length equals 12 residues. Germline CDR1 is LGHDT and CDR2 is YNNKEL (reference sequence). V was trimmed by 4 bases and J by 8 bases, leaving 8 bases between them. The sample was blood. The chain uses TRBV3-1 and TRBJ2-2; D is undetermined. The clonotype comes from a young man in good health. CDR3: CASSLGEGELFF. The CDR3 DNA is TGTGCCAGCAGCCTTGGCGAGGGGGAGCTGTTTTTT.